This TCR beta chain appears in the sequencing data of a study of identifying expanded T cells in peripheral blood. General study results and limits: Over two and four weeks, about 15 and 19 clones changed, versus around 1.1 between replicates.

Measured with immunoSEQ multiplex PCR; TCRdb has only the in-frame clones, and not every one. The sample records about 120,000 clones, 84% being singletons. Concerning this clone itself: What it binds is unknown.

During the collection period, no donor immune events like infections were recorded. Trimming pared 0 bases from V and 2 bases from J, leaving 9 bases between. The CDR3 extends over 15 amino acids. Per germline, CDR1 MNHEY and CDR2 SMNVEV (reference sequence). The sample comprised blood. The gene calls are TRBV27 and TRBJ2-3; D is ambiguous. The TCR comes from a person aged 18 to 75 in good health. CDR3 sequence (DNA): TGTGCCAGCAGTTTATCGCTTCACTTCACAGATACGCAGTATTTT. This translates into CASSLSLHFTDTQYF.